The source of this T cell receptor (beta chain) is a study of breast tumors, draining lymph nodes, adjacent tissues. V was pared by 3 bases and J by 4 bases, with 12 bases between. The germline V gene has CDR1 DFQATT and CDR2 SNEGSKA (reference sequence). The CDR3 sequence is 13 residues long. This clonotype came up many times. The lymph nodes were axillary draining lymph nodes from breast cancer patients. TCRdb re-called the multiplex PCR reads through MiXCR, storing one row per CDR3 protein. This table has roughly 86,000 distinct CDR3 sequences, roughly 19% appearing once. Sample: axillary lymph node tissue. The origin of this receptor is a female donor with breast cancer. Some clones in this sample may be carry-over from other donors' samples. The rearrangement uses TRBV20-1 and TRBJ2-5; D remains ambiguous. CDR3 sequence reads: CSASLGSGETQYF. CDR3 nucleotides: TGCAGTGCTAGCTTGGGCTCGGGAGAGACCCAGTACTTC.